The next 11 T cell receptor beta chains were all read from a single sample in a study of T cell responses to AZD1222 COVID-19 vaccine. Using immunoSEQ multiplex PCR, the repertoire was profiled, and TCRdb retains in-frame clones only, with some absent. The profile covers 150,000 to 200,000 clones, with 85% to 95% appearing a single time and more than 0.8% taken by the ten largest. Sequences were derived from peripheral blood, sampled on day 0 of AZD1222 vaccination. These receptors originate from an adult in good health.

The chain uses TRBV30 and TRBJ2-2; D remains unclear. Trimming cost V 0 bases and J 6 bases, with 8 bases left between them. This CDR3 comprises 13 residues. CDR1 GTSNPN and CDR2 SVGIG come from the germline V gene (reference sequence). The CDR3 nucleotides read TGTGCCTGGAGTGTAATTACGGCCGGGGAGCTGTTTTTT. Protein product: CAWSVITAGELFF.

The gene calls are TRBV5-1 and TRBJ1-1; D is possibly TRBD1 (6 bases). The CDR3 is 19 amino acids. Deletions cut 3 bases from V and 0 bases from J, with 24 bases between. CDR1 is SGHRS, CDR2 YFSETQ, per germline. The CDR3 region has the DNA TGCGCCAGCAGCTCACGCTCAAAAACCGGGACACAAATGAACACTGAAGCTTTCTTT. Protein sequence: CASSSRSKTGTQMNTEAFF.

This clone was seen only once. The chain is built from TRBV28 and TRBJ1-2, with 8 bases fitting TRBD1. The CDR3 sequence is 14 residues long. The V segment lost 6 bases and the J segment 7 bases; nucleotides outside the gene matches: 10. CDR1 is MDHEN and CDR2 is SYDVKM in the germline V gene. The CDR3 bases are TGTGCCAGCAGCCGCGACACAGGGGGAGGTGGCTACACCTTC. Amino acid sequence: CASSRDTGGGGYTF.

CDR3 DNA: TGCGCCAGCAGCTTGATCCCCACGAACACCGGGGAGCTGTTTTTT. This codes for CASSLIPTNTGELFF. The J gene is TRBJ2-2, the V gene TRBV5-1; D gene uncertain. The CDR3 is 15 amino acids. Germline V lookup: CDR1 SGHRS, CDR2 YFSETQ. V lost 1 base, J lost 0 bases, and 7 bases lay in between. The full variable domain, with the rest looked up from reference TRBV5-1 and TRBJ2-2, is KAGVTQTPRYLIKTRGQQVTLSCSPISGHRSVSWYQQTPGQGLQFLFEYFSETQRNKGNFPGRFSGRQFSNSRSEMNVSTLELGDSALYLCASSLIPTNTGELFFGEGSRLTVL.

The chain is built from TRBV28 and TRBJ1-2, with D hard to call. The CDR3 loop spans 12 amino acids. Trimming left V 4 bases short and J 4 bases short, with 7 bases between. Germline V gene data show CDR1 as MDHEN and CDR2 as SYDVKM. Here the CDR3 DNA reads TGTGCCAGCAGTTCTGCTGGCTATGGCTACACCTTC. It codes for CASSSAGYGYTF.

The chain employs TRBV7-7 and TRBJ1-2, with D uncertain. This CDR3 region has 16 residues. CDR1 and CDR2 from the germline V gene are SSHAT and FNYEAQ (reference sequence). Trimming stripped 5 bases from V and 6 bases from J, with 22 bases between. CDR3 DNA sequence: TGTGCCAGCAGCCTACCATACCGGGCCTTGGTGGATGGCTACACCTTC. Translated: CASSLPYRALVDGYTF.

The gene calls are TRBV30 and TRBJ2-3; TRBD2 matches 8 bases. V shed 5 bases and J 1 base; nucleotides not matched to a gene: 2. Germline CDR1 GTSNPN, CDR2 SVGIG (reference sequence). The CDR3 spans 13 residues. Written as DNA, the CDR3 is TGTGCCTGGGCGGGGGGAGGCACAGATACGCAGTATTTT. This translates into CAWAGGGTDTQYF.

The chain combines TRBV14 with TRBJ1-1; weak D call: TRBD1 (5 bases). Germline values: CDR1 SGHDN, CDR2 FVKESK. V was pared by 2 bases and J by 3 bases, with 7 bases between. The CDR3 has 13 residues. CDR3 bases: TGTGCCAGCAGCCAACAGACAGACACTGAAGCTTTCTTT. This sequence encodes CASSQQTDTEAFF.

A few counts support this clone. J is TRBJ2-3 and V is TRBV4-3; unclear D gene. The CDR3 is 15 residues long. V was shortened by 1 base and J by 0 bases, with 8 bases between the two germline ends. Per the germline V gene, CDR1 is LGHNA and CDR2 is YSLEER. The CDR3 region has the DNA TGCGCCAGCAGCCAAGGTCTTGGAAGCACAGATACGCAGTATTTT. Translated, it gives CASSQGLGSTDTQYF.

V gene TRBV6-5 combines with J gene TRBJ2-3; tentative D call: TRBD1 (6 bases). V was shortened by 5 bases and J by 1 base, with 13 bases between the two germline ends. The CDR3 spans 15 residues. CDR1 and CDR2 from the germline V gene are MNHEY and SVGAGI. CDR3 bases: TGTGCCAGCAGTACGTGGGACACAGGCACAGATACGCAGTATTTT. Its translation: CASSTWDTGTDTQYF.

CDR3 residues: CASSWGSTGGTGELFF. CDR3 DNA: TGTGCCAGCAGCTGGGGCTCGACAGGGGGTACCGGGGAGCTGTTTTTT. The rearrangement links TRBV5-6 to TRBJ2-2; TRBD1 matches at 9 bases. The J segment lost 5 bases and the V segment lost 3 bases, leaving 8 bases of the junction unmatched. The CDR3 runs to 16 residues. Germline CDR1 is SGHDT and CDR2 is YYEEEE. Full variable domain (remainder filled in from reference TRBV5-6 and TRBJ2-2): DAGVTQSPTHLIKTRGQQVTLRCSPKSGHDTVSWYQQALGQGPQFIFQYYEEEERQRGNFPDRFSGHQFPNYSSELNVNALLLGDSALYLCASSWGSTGGTGELFFGEGSRLTVL.